This T cell receptor (beta chain) was captured by sequencing in a study of shared clonotypes between healthy human individuals. Libraries were prepared by immunoSEQ multiplex PCR; TCRdb keeps only in-frame clonotypes and omits some of them. This table has approximately 350,000 clones, roughly 96% appearing once. Together with CD45RO+ cells, CCR7-negative CD45RA+ TemRA cells were included in CD8 memory. The length of the CDR3 is 16 residues. Germline lookup yields CDR1 MDHEN and CDR2 SYDVKM. Trimming took off 1 base at V and 7 bases at J, with 19 bases between the two ends. The chain links TRBV28 to TRBJ1-2; possibly TRBD1 for D (5 bases). The specimen sequenced was memory CD8+ T cells sorted from blood. The sample's subset: CD45RO+ cells pooled with CCR7-negative TemRA cells. The origin of this receptor is a man in his thirties or forties in good health. The CDR3 here is CASSLLPWVERGGYTF. CDR3 DNA: TGTGCCAGCAGTTTATTACCTTGGGTTGAAAGGGGTGGCTACACCTTC.